Listed below are T cell receptor beta chains from one sample, sequenced in a study of immune cell composition in non-small cell lung cancer. Data came from immunoSEQ multiplex PCR; TCRdb stores just in-frame clones and leaves some out. The table lists roughly 2,900 clones, about 78% of them singletons. Sequenced input: lung tumor tissue. The receptor set was obtained from a human donor with non-small cell lung cancer. The CDR3 runs from the conserved cysteine through the conserved F or W. A D gene is named only where the DNA matches it firmly. Expanded clones are given a class, and other clones once, few, many or no size at all.

>TRBD1|-|TRBV6-1|TRBJ2-7
CASLMTGTGGEQYF
TGTGCCAGCCTCATGACCGGGACAGGGGGCGAGCAGTACTTC
>-|-|TRBV5-1|TRBJ2-1
CASSLATGGVYNEQFF
TGCGCCAGCAGCTTGGCTACGGGGGGCGTCTACAATGAGCAGTTCTTC
>TRBD1|-|TRBV7-3|TRBJ1-1
CASSLTGGWNTEAFF
TGTGCCAGCAGCTTGACAGGGGGTTGGAACACTGAAGCTTTCTTT
>-|-|TRBV30|TRBJ1-1
CAWSWEGEAFF
TGTGCCTGGAGTTGGGAGGGGGAAGCTTTCTTT
>-|-|TRBV6-6|TRBJ1-2
CASSYSGGGSFYGYTF
TGTGCCAGCAGTTACTCAGGTGGAGGCAGCTTCTATGGCTACACCTTC
>-|-|TRBV27|TRBJ2-3
CASVRLATIRTKADTQYF
TGTGCCAGCGTCCGCCTAGCGACAATCCGGACGAAGGCAGATACGCAGTATTTT
>-|-|TRBV6-5|TRBJ2-7
CAISESTDRDEQYF
TGTGCCATCAGTGAGTCGACTGACCGGGACGAGCAGTACTTC
>TRBD2|-|TRBV4-1|TRBJ2-7
CASSHVAGVSAYEQYF
TGCGCCAGCAGTCACGTAGCGGGAGTATCAGCCTACGAGCAGTACTTC
>TRBD2|-|TRBV4-1|TRBJ2-6
CASSQVTSGGASGANVLTF
TGCGCCAGCAGCCAAGTGACCAGCGGGGGGGCCAGTGGGGCCAACGTCCTGACTTTC
>TRBD1|-|TRBV6-4|TRBJ2-2
CASSPRTGGTGELFF
TGTGCCAGCAGCCCCCGGACAGGGGGAACCGGGGAGCTGTTTTTT
>TRBD2|-|TRBV20-1|TRBJ2-7
CSAYSGMQQYF
TGCAGTGCTTATAGCGGGATGCAGCAGTACTTC
>TRBD1|-|TRBV14|TRBJ1-3
CASSQPTGADSSGNTIYF
TGTGCCAGCAGCCAACCTACAGGGGCGGATAGCTCTGGAAACACCATATATTTT
>TRBD1|large|TRBV23-1|TRBJ2-7
CASSQSGSFYRGRTYEQYF
TGCGCCAGCAGTCAATCCGGGTCCTTTTACAGGGGCCGTACCTACGAGCAGTACTTC
>TRBD1|-|TRBV30|TRBJ1-3
CAGERTGISGNTIYF
TGTGCCGGAGAGCGGACAGGGATTTCTGGAAACACCATATATTTT
>TRBD2|-|TRBV9|TRBJ2-1
CASSDRRGDNEQFF
TGTGCCAGCAGCGATAGGCGGGGGGACAATGAGCAGTTCTTC
>-|medium-sized|TRBV11-3|TRBJ1-1
CASSRGGPSNTEAFF
TGTGCCAGCAGCCGCGGGGGGCCCTCGAACACTGAAGCTTTCTTT
>TRBD1|-|TRBV5-1|TRBJ2-7
CASSLAGTVTTYEQYF
TGCGCCAGCAGCTTGGCCGGGACAGTGACAACCTACGAGCAGTACTTC
>TRBD1|few|TRBV5-6|TRBJ1-6
CASSSDRGLLNSPLHF
TGTGCCAGCAGTTCAGACAGGGGCCTTTTGAATTCACCCCTCCACTTT
>-|-|TRBV30|TRBJ1-5
CAYTEQFNQPQHF
TGTGCTTACACGGAACAGTTCAATCAGCCCCAGCATTTT
>TRBD1|-|TRBV10-3|TRBJ2-7
CAISEGQGAGEQYF
TGTGCCATCAGTGAGGGACAGGGGGCTGGCGAGCAGTACTTC
>TRBD2|once|TRBV5-4|TRBJ2-1
CASSFLAGEGEQFF
TGTGCCAGCAGCTTCCTAGCGGGAGAGGGTGAGCAGTTCTTC
>TRBD2|-|TRBV11-2|TRBJ2-2
CASSWGGTSGNTGELFF
TGTGCCAGCAGCTGGGGTGGGACTAGCGGGAACACCGGGGAGCTGTTTTTT
>-|-|TRBV10-1|TRBJ1-1
CASSERTGNTEAFF
TGCGCCAGCAGTGAGAGAACAGGGAACACTGAAGCTTTCTTT
>TRBD1|few|TRBV27|TRBJ1-5
CASPGCPGTDLYSNQPQHF
TGTGCCAGCCCCGGATGCCCAGGGACAGATCTTTATAGCAATCAGCCCCAGCATTTT
>-|-|TRBV15|TRBJ2-2
CATSRDQAGELFF
TGTGCCACCAGCAGAGATCAGGCCGGGGAGCTGTTTTTT
>-|large|TRBV23-1|TRBJ2-1
CASSTTGGLLDEQFF
TGCGCCAGCAGTACCACAGGTGGGCTTTTGGATGAGCAGTTCTTC
>-|-|TRBV11-2|TRBJ2-7
CASSLSGGGDEQYF
TGTGCCAGCAGCTTATCAGGAGGAGGGGACGAGCAGTACTTC
>TRBD2|-|TRBV7-2|TRBJ2-2
CASSLGGLAGGAELFF
TGTGCCAGCAGCTTAGGGGGACTAGCGGGAGGGGCGGAGCTGTTTTTT
>TRBD2|-|TRBV6-5|TRBJ2-1
CASSYSASSGYNEQFF
TGTGCCAGCAGTTACTCGGCTTCTAGCGGCTACAATGAGCAGTTCTTC
>-|-|TRBV29-1|TRBJ2-1
CSQTRQRGSYNEQFF
TGCAGTCAAACTAGGCAGAGGGGGTCCTACAATGAGCAGTTCTTC
>-|-|TRBV5-1|TRBJ2-3
CASSLSQGDTQYF
TGCGCCAGCAGCCTGTCCCAGGGGGATACGCAGTATTTT
>-|once|TRBV5-1|TRBJ1-1
CASSGGRGMNTEAFF
TGCGCCAGCAGCGGGGGACGGGGGATGAACACTGAAGCTTTCTTT
>-|-|TRBV7-2|TRBJ2-3
CASSLDSGVSADTQYF
TGTGCCAGCAGCTTAGACTCGGGAGTTAGCGCAGATACGCAGTATTTT
>TRBD1|-|TRBV7-9|TRBJ1-4
CASSLWTGCGKLFF
TGTGCCAGCAGCTTATGGACAGGTTGCGGAAAACTGTTTTTT
>-|-|TRBV19|TRBJ2-3
CATRAASTDTQYF
TGTGCCACTAGGGCGGCTAGCACAGATACGCAGTATTTT
>TRBD1|-|TRBV5-1|TRBJ2-7
CASSYGQGANEQYF
TGCGCCAGCAGCTACGGGCAGGGGGCGAACGAGCAGTACTTC
>-|few|TRBV5-1|TRBJ1-1
CASSSRGGAEAFF
TGCGCCAGCAGCTCCAGGGGTGGGGCTGAAGCTTTCTTT
>-|once|TRBV19|TRBJ2-1
CASSIVRHGKDEQFF
TGTGCCAGTAGTATAGTAAGGCACGGGAAGGATGAGCAGTTCTTC
>-|-|TRBV6-5|TRBJ1-6
CASSRGSNPLHF
TGTGCCAGCAGTCGTGGCTCAAATCCCCTCCACTTT
>-|few|TRBV18|TRBJ2-1
CASSPPTVNEQFF
TGTGCCAGCTCACCACCAACGGTTAATGAGCAGTTCTTC
>-|-|TRBV19|TRBJ1-1
CASSIVSTGHTEAFF
TGTGCCAGTAGTATAGTTTCAACAGGGCACACTGAAGCTTTCTTT
>-|-|TRBV7-3|TRBJ2-1
CASSPRYGNEQFF
TGTGCCAGCAGCCCACGGTATGGCAATGAGCAGTTCTTC
>-|-|TRBV18|TRBJ1-1
CASSPQTDTEAFF
TGTGCCAGCTCACCTCAGACAGACACTGAAGCTTTCTTT
>-|few|TRBV9|TRBJ2-2
CASRRGHSNTGELFF
TGTGCCAGCAGGCGGGGGCATTCGAACACCGGGGAGCTGTTTTTT
>TRBD1|-|TRBV19|TRBJ2-7
CASSTSGGAVLEQYF
TGTGCCAGTAGTACGTCAGGGGGCGCGGTCCTCGAGCAGTACTTC
>-|-|TRBV7-2|TRBJ2-7
CASSLRGGGAGEQYF
TGTGCCAGCAGCTTAAGAGGGGGAGGGGCCGGCGAGCAGTACTTC
>TRBD1|-|TRBV29-1|TRBJ2-7
CSAGTGISYEQYF
TGCAGCGCTGGGACAGGAATTTCCTACGAGCAGTACTTC
>TRBD2|large|TRBV23-1|TRBJ2-7
CASNLWGGYF
TGCGCCAGCAACTTGTGGGGGGGGTACTTC
>-|-|TRBV2|TRBJ2-7
CASSEALLNEQYF
TGTGCCAGCAGTGAAGCGCTACTAAACGAGCAGTACTTC
>TRBD2|-|TRBV7-2|TRBJ2-3
CASSLALGTSGKTDTQYF
TGTGCCAGCAGCTTAGCGCTTGGGACTAGCGGGAAGACAGATACGCAGTATTTT
>-|-|TRBV7-2|TRBJ2-7
CASSLAQTGYEQYF
TGTGCCAGCAGCTTAGCGCAGACTGGCTACGAGCAGTACTTC
>-|-|TRBV9|TRBJ2-3
CASSDLSSTDTQYF
TGTGCCAGCAGCGACCTATCCAGCACAGATACGCAGTATTTT
>TRBD2|once|TRBV27|TRBJ2-1
CASSASDPSSGSEQFF
TGTGCCAGCAGTGCCTCGGACCCAAGCAGCGGGAGTGAGCAGTTCTTC